Reported below is one T cell receptor (beta chain). Antigen: not known. Produced via immunoSEQ multiplex PCR; TCRdb's table is partial and in-frame only. The sample includes roughly 28,000 clones, 82% of them seen just once. Germline V gene sequence: CDR1 SGHTA, CDR2 FQGNSA. After removal of 7 bases from V and 0 bases from J, the junction contained 19 bases not matched to a gene. The CDR3 has 19 residues. This sample was included in a study of graft-versus-host responses after intestinal transplantation. About the research overall: Multivisceral, liver-intestinal, or isolated intestinal grafts were transplanted into recipients. Following induction with anti-thymocyte globulin, all recipients were given tacrolimus and steroids for approximately 3 years.

Study-level findings and limits: Detected in recipient marrow were GvH clones, some of which were first observed in ileum or blood. Circulating GvH clones peaking coincided with falling HvG clones soon after transplant.

The clonotype comes from a human donor who received an intestinal transplant. The sample here was unstimulated CD4+ T cells sorted from spleen or lymph node cells, taken before intestinal transplant. The chain combines TRBV7-2 with TRBJ2-3; 7 positions match TRBD2. This chain's CDR3 is CASTPIGASGYSSTDTQYF. In DNA, the CDR3 is TGTGCCAGCACCCCGATAGGGGCTAGCGGTTACTCTAGCACAGATACGCAGTATTTT.